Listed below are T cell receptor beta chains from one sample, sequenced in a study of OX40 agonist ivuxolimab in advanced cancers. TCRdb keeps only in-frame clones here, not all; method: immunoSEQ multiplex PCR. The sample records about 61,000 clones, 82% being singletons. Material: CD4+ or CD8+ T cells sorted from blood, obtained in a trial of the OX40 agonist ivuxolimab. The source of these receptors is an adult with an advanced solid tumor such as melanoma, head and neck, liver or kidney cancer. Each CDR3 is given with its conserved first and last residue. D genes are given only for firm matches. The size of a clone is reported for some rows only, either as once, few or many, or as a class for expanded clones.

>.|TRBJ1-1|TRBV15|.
TGTGCCACCAGCAGAGCTAACACTGAAGCTTTCTTT
CATSRANTEAFF
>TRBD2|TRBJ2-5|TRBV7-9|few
TGTGCCAGCAGCTTATACGGTCGAGGACTAGCTCGAACGCAGGCCCAGTACTTC
CASSLYGRGLARTQAQYF
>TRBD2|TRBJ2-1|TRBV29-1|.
TGCAGCGCCGGGACTAGCGGTGATGAGCAGTTCTTC
CSAGTSGDEQFF
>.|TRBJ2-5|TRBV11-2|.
TGTGCCAGTCACCCCCCGGGTAAAGAGACCCAGTACTTC
CASHPPGKETQYF
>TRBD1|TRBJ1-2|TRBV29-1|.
TGCAGCGGGGGGGACGGACAGGGGAGTTATGGCTACACCTTC
CSGGDGQGSYGYTF
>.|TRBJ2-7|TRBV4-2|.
TGTGCCAGCAGCCAAGATCAGTTGAACGCAGCGAGGTACGAGCAGTACTTC
CASSQDQLNAARYEQYF
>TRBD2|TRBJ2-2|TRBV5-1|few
TGCGCCAGCAGCCCCGGACTAGCGGGAGGGCCGGGGACCGGGGAGCTGTTTTTT
CASSPGLAGGPGTGELFF
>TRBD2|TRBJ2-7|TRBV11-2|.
TGTGCCAGCAGCTTTAGCGGGAGGGGCGAGCAGTACTTC
CASSFSGRGEQYF
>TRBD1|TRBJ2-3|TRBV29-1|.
TGCAGCGTTGCAGGGGGCGGCACAGATACGCAGTATTTT
CSVAGGGTDTQYF
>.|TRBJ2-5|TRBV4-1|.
TGCGCCAGCAGAAAGGTGGGGAGCCAAGAGACCCAGTACTTC
CASRKVGSQETQYF
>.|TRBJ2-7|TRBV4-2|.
TGTGCCAGCAGCCAAGATCAGAAGGGGAACGAGCAGTACTTC
CASSQDQKGNEQYF
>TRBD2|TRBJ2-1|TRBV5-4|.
TGTGCCAGCAGCTTGGAAAGCGGGAGATCCCATGAGCAGTTCTTC
CASSLESGRSHEQFF
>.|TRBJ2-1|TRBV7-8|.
TGTGCCAGCAGCTTAGATCATGGGGATCTAAATGAGCAGTTCTTC
CASSLDHGDLNEQFF
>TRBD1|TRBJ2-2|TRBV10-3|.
TGTGCCATCAGCGCGATCGACAGGGTGGACACCGGGGAGCTGTTTTTT
CAISAIDRVDTGELFF
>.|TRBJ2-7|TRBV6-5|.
TGTGCCAGCAGAGCAGAAACCTACGAGCAGTACTTC
CASRAETYEQYF
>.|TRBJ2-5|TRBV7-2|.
TGTGCCAGCAGCACTAATCAGGACCAAGAGACCCAGTACTTC
CASSTNQDQETQYF
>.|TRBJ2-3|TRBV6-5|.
TGTGCCAGCAGTTACGGGCCCCCGGGGGGCACAGATACGCAGTATTTT
CASSYGPPGGTDTQYF
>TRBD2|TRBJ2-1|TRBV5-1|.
TGCGCCAGCAAAAAGGGACTAGCGGGAGGGGAGCAGTTCTTC
CASKKGLAGGEQFF
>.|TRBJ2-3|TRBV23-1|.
TGCGCCAGCAGTCAATCCGACGGACTCACAGATACGCAGTATTTT
CASSQSDGLTDTQYF
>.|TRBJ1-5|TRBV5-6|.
TGTGCCAGCAGCATTGGCGGGGCCGGGTTGAATCAGCCCCAGCATTTT
CASSIGGAGLNQPQHF
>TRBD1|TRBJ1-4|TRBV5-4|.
TGTGCCAGCAGCCGAAAACAGGGGGCTGGGACTAATGAAAAACTGTTTTTT
CASSRKQGAGTNEKLFF
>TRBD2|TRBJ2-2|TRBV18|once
TGTGCCAGCTCACAGGGACTAGCGGCCAACACCGGGGAGCTGTTTTTT
CASSQGLAANTGELFF
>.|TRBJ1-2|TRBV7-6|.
TGTGCCAGCAGCTTAGCGTCCGGGGGCGACTATGGCTACACCTTC
CASSLASGGDYGYTF
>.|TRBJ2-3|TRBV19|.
TGTGCCAGTAGTGAGGTTCGTGGTGCGACAGATACGCAGTATTTT
CASSEVRGATDTQYF
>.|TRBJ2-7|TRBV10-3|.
TGTGCCATCAGTGGGGAGAGCTACGAGCAGTACTTC
CAISGESYEQYF
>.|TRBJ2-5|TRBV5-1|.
TGCGCCAGCAGCTTGCGAGGGAGTAGCCAGGAGACCCAGTACTTC
CASSLRGSSQETQYF
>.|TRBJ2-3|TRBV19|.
TGTGCCAGTAGTATCCCACCTCCTGGCGGTACGCAGTATTTT
CASSIPPPGGTQYF
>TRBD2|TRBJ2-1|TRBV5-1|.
TGCGCCAGCAGCACGGGACTAGCGTCAACTGAGCAGTTCTTC
CASSTGLASTEQFF
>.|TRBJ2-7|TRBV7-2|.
TGTGCCAGCAGCGAGCAAGGCAGCGCCTACGAGCAGTACTTC
CASSEQGSAYEQYF
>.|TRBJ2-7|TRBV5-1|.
TGCGCCAGCAGCGAAGCCGGGACCTCGGAGTACTTC
CASSEAGTSEYF
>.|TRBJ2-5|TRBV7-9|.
TGTGCCAGCAGCTCCCGTAGAGGCGGGACCTTGGACGAGACCCAGTACTTC
CASSSRRGGTLDETQYF
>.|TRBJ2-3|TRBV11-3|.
TGTGCCAGCAGCTTAGTAACCTTCGAAGGTGCCACAGATACGCAGTATTTT
CASSLVTFEGATDTQYF
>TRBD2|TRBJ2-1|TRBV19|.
TGTGCCAGTAGTATCTTGGGGCTAGCGGGAGATGGGGTCGATGAGCAGTTCTTC
CASSILGLAGDGVDEQFF